This is a list of T cell receptor beta chains from one sample in a study of blood T cell repertoires in COVID-19. The assay was immunoSEQ multiplex PCR, and TCRdb's table has in-frame clones only and misses some. This sample yields just over 95,000 clones, of which 75% to 85% are seen a single time; around 4.1% belongs to the top ten. Sequences were obtained from peripheral blood. These receptor sequences come from a man aged 55 to 70 with acute or convalescent COVID-19. Each CDR3 is given with its conserved first and last residue. D genes are given only for firm matches. Clone size, where shown, is once, few, many, or a class for clones that have expanded.

cdr3_nt | cdr3_aa | clone_size | j_call | v_call | d_call
TGCGCCAGCCGCTTAGGGGGCTCTAACTATGGCTACACCTTC | CASRLGGSNYGYTF | . | TRBJ1-2 | TRBV5-1 | TRBD1
TGTGCCAGCTCACCGCGAGGAGCCTCCGAGCAGTACTTC | CASSPRGASEQYF | . | TRBJ2-7 | TRBV18 | .
TGCGCCAGCAGCTTGGCCACGGCGAGGGACACCGGGGAGCTGTTTTTT | CASSLATARDTGELFF | . | TRBJ2-2 | TRBV5-1 | .
TGTGCCAGCAGTTCCCGGGACACGCTCTATGGCTACACCTTC | CASSSRDTLYGYTF | . | TRBJ1-2 | TRBV6-5 | .
TGCGCCAGCGGCCAGGGTCGGAACACCGGGGAGCTGTTTTTT | CASGQGRNTGELFF | . | TRBJ2-2 | TRBV5-1 | .
TGTGCCTCACAGGTTGCAACTAATGAAAAACTGTTTTTT | CASQVATNEKLFF | . | TRBJ1-4 | TRBV19 | .
TGTGCCAGCAGCTCTGGGGGACAGTATAATTCACCCCTCCACTTT | CASSSGGQYNSPLHF | . | TRBJ1-6 | TRBV7-3 | TRBD1
TGTGCCAGCCAAGGACTAGCGGGCAATGAGCAGTTCTTC | CASQGLAGNEQFF | . | TRBJ2-1 | TRBV9 | TRBD2
TGTGCCAGCAGTTTTCAGGGGACGGTAAGGGCTTTCTTT | CASSFQGTVRAFF | . | TRBJ1-1 | TRBV12-3/TRBV12-4 | .
TGTGCCAGCAGCCAACAGGGGTCGAACACTGAAGCTTTCTTT | CASSQQGSNTEAFF | . | TRBJ1-1 | TRBV14 | .
TGTGCTAGCGGACAGCGGGGAAACACCATATATTTT | CASGQRGNTIYF | few | TRBJ1-3 | TRBV11-3 | .
TGTGCCAGCAGCCAACCCTCGGCTGAGGGCTCCTATGGCTACACCTTC | CASSQPSAEGSYGYTF | . | TRBJ1-2 | TRBV4-2 | .
TGTGCCAGCAGCCGGAACCGGGACAGGGAGAAAGCTTTCTTT | CASSRNRDREKAFF | . | TRBJ1-1 | TRBV6-5 | TRBD1
TGTGCCACCAGCGGGGCAGGGGGTGGCAATCAGCCCCAGCATTTT | CATSGAGGGNQPQHF | . | TRBJ1-5 | TRBV24-1 | TRBD1
TGTGCCTGGAGTGTGTACTCCTACAATGAGCAGTTCTTC | CAWSVYSYNEQFF | . | TRBJ2-1 | TRBV30 | .
TGTGCCAGCAGTTTTACTAGCGGGAGCAGGGAAAACATTCAGTACTTC | CASSFTSGSRENIQYF | . | TRBJ2-4 | TRBV27 | TRBD2
TGTGCCAGCTCAGCCCTAGCGGGTGGTAGCTCCTACAATGAGCAGTTCTTC | CASSALAGGSSYNEQFF | . | TRBJ2-1 | TRBV18 | TRBD2
TGTGCCAGCAGTGAATCGGTCCAGGGTAATTCACCCCTCCACTTT | CASSESVQGNSPLHF | . | TRBJ1-6 | TRBV25-1 | .
TGTGCCAGCTCACCTAGGACTAGCGGGAGATCAACCACCGGGGAGCTGTTTTTT | CASSPRTSGRSTTGELFF | . | TRBJ2-2 | TRBV18 | TRBD2
TGTGCCAGCTCACCCCCGTCGCTAGACCAAGAGACCCAGTACTTC | CASSPPSLDQETQYF | . | TRBJ2-5 | TRBV18 | .
TGTGCCATCAGCGATGCTAGGATTAATCAGCCCCAGCATTTT | CAISDARINQPQHF | . | TRBJ1-5 | TRBV10-3 | .
TGTGCCTGGAGTCGCGGGGGTCCTTATGAGCAGTTCTTC | CAWSRGGPYEQFF | many | TRBJ2-1 | TRBV30 | TRBD2
TGTGCCAGCTCAAGCAGACAGGGCTACGAGCAGTACTTC | CASSSRQGYEQYF | . | TRBJ2-7 | TRBV18 | TRBD1
TGTGCCAGCAGCTTGGACCCCAGCGGCTACAATGAGCAGTTCTTC | CASSLDPSGYNEQFF | . | TRBJ2-1 | TRBV5-4 | .
TGTGCCAGCAGGAGGCTAGCGGGGAGAACCTCCTACAATGAGCAGTTCTTC | CASRRLAGRTSYNEQFF | . | TRBJ2-1 | TRBV5-4 | TRBD2
TGTGCCTGGGCGACAGGATCCGACAATGAGCAGTTCTTC | CAWATGSDNEQFF | . | TRBJ2-1 | TRBV30 | .
TGTGCCAGCAGTGAACGCCTGATAGTTCCCAAGCCCTACAATGAGCAGTTCTTC | CASSERLIVPKPYNEQFF | . | TRBJ2-1 | TRBV6-1 | .
TGTGCCAGCAGCCCCTACCTAGCGGGCGGTAACACCGGGGAGCTGTTTTTT | CASSPYLAGGNTGELFF | . | TRBJ2-2 | TRBV11-2 | TRBD2
TGTGCCAGCAGTACCCCCCGGGGACTAGCAGAGACCCAGTACTTC | CASSTPRGLAETQYF | . | TRBJ2-5 | TRBV28 | TRBD2
TGCAGCGGAGCGGCAGATACGCAGTATTTT | CSGAADTQYF | once | TRBJ2-3 | TRBV29-1 | .
TGTGCCAGCAGCCAAGCGGGTAAGAGCTACGAGCAGTACTTC | CASSQAGKSYEQYF | . | TRBJ2-7 | TRBV3-1/TRBV3-2 | .
TGTGCCACCGCGATACTAGGCCAAGAGACCCAGTACTTC | CATAILGQETQYF | . | TRBJ2-5 | TRBV19 | .
TGTGCCAGCTCCACCACGTGGGTGAGGCAGGGGCAAGGCTACACCTTC | CASSTTWVRQGQGYTF | . | TRBJ1-2 | TRBV18 | .
TGTGCCAGCAGTGTAGGACAGTACCAAGAGACCCAGTACTTC | CASSVGQYQETQYF | . | TRBJ2-5 | TRBV2 | .
TGTGCCAGCAGTAGGACTAGCGGGAGGGGCTTCGGAAATGAGCAGTTCTTC | CASSRTSGRGFGNEQFF | . | TRBJ2-1 | TRBV2 | TRBD2
TGTGCCAGTAGTAGCCAGGGGGTTGCTAACTATGGCTACACCTTC | CASSSQGVANYGYTF | few | TRBJ1-2 | TRBV19 | TRBD1
TGTGCCATCAGTGGAAGGGAGTGGGGCACTGAAGCTTTCTTT | CAISGREWGTEAFF | . | TRBJ1-1 | TRBV10-3 | .
TGTGCCAGCAGCTTAGCGATCAGCGGGAGGGCCACAGATACGCAGTATTTT | CASSLAISGRATDTQYF | . | TRBJ2-3 | TRBV7-2 | TRBD2
TGTGCCAGCAGCTACGGAGGAACACTACGGGAGCAGTACTTC | CASSYGGTLREQYF | once | TRBJ2-7 | TRBV11-3 | .
TGTGCCAGCAGCTTAAGTACCCGCGCCGGTGAGCAGTTCTTC | CASSLSTRAGEQFF | . | TRBJ2-1 | TRBV9 | .
TGTGCCAGCAGCTCCGGGACAGGGGGTACCTATAGCAATCAGCCCCAGCATTTT | CASSSGTGGTYSNQPQHF | . | TRBJ1-5 | TRBV5-6 | TRBD1
TGCAGCGTTGAGAGATTTGGGACTAGCGGGAAATTTTTGTCCAATGAGCAGTTCTTC | CSVERFGTSGKFLSNEQFF | . | TRBJ2-1 | TRBV29-1 | TRBD2
TGTGCCACCAGTGATACTAGCGGGATTAACACCGGGGAGCTGTTTTTT | CATSDTSGINTGELFF | . | TRBJ2-2 | TRBV24-1 | TRBD2